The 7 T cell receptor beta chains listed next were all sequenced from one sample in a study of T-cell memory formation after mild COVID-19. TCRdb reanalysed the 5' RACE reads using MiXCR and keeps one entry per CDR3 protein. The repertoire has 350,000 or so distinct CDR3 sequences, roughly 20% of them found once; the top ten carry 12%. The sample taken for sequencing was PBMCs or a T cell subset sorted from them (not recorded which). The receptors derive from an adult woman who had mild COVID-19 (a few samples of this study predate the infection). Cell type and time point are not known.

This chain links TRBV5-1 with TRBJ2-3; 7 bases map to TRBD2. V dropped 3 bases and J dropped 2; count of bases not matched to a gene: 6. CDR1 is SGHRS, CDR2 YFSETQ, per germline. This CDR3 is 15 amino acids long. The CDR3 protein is CASSSVAGDTDTQYF. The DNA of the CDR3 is TGCGCCAGCAGCTCCGTAGCGGGTGACACAGATACGCAGTATTTT.

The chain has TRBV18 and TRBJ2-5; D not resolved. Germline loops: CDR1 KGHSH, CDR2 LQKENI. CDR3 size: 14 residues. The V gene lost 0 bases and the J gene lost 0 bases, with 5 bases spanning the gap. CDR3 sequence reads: CASSPPADQETQYF. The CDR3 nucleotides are TGTGCCAGCTCACCACCGGCGGACCAAGAGACCCAGTACTTC.

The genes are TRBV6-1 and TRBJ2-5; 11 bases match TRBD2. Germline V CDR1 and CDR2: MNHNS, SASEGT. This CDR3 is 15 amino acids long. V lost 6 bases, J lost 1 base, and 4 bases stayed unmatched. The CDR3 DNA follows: TGTGCCAGCAGCCTAGCGGGGGGCACCCAAGAGACCCAGTACTTC. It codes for CASSLAGGTQETQYF.

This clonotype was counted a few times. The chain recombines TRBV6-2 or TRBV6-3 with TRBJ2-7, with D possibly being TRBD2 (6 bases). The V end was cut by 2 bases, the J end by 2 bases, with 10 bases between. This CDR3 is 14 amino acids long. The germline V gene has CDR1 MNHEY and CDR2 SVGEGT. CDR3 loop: CASSYGGGAYEQYF. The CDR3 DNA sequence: TGTGCCAGCAGTTACGGGGGAGGTGCCTACGAGCAGTACTTC.

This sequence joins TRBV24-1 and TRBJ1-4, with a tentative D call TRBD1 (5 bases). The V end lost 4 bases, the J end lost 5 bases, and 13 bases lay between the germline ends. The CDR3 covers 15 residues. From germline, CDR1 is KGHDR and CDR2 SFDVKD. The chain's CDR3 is CATSDARTRNEKLFF. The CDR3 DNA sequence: TGTGCCACCAGTGACGCCCGGACAAGGAATGAAAAACTGTTTTTT.

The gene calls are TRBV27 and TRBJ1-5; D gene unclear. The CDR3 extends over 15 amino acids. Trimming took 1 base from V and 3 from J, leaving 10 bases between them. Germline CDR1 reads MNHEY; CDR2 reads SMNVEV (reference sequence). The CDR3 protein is CASSLWFSFNQPQHF. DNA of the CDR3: TGTGCCAGCAGTTTATGGTTCAGTTTCAATCAGCCCCAGCATTTT.

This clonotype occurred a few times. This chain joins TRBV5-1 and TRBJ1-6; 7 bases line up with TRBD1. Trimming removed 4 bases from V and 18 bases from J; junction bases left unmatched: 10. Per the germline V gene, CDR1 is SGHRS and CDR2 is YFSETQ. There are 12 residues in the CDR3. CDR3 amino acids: CASSPVPGQYHF. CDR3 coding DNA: TGCGCCAGCAGCCCTGTGCCGGGACAGTACCACTTT.